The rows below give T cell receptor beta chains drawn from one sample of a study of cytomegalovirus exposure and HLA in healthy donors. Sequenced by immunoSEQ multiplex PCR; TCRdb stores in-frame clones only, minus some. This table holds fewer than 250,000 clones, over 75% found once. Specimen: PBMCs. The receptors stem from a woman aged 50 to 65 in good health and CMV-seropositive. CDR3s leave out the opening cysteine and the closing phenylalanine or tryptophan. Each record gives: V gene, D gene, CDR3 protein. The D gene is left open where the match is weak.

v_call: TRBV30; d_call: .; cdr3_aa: AWSVLGSGGSPLH
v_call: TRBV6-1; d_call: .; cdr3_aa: ASSSRQNEKLF
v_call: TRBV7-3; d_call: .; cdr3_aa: ASSLQGQIESYGYT
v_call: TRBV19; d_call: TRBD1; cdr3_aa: ASSTRDRFATNEKLF
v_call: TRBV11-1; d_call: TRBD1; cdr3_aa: ASSFGQEYNSPLH
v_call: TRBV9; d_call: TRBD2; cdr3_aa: ASSVGDGGLWTQY
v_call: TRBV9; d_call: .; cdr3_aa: ASSVTPREDTQY
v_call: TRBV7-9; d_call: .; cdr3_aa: ASSLGQGTYEQY
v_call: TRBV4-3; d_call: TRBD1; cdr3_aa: ASSQQGQANQPQH
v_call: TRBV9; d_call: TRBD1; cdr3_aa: ASSPDRPGGADTQY
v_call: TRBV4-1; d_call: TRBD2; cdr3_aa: ASSQDITSGELYEQY
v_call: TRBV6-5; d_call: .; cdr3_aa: ASSDARQNSPLH
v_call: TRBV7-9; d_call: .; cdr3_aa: ASSWVGGYEQY
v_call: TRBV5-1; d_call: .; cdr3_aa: ASSLGGGGGNQPQH
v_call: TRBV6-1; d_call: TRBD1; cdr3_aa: ASKGQGNTEAF
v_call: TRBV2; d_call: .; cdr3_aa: ASRAMTATNTEAF
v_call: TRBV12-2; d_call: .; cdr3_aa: ASRLVLRGSWPQH
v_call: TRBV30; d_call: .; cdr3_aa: AWRIQGNNYGYT
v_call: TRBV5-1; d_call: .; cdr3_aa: ASSLSPGEKLF
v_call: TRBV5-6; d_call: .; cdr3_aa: ASSLEGLSNQPQH
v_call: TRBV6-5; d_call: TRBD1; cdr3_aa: ASRNDRGAYNEQF
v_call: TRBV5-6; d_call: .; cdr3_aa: ASSLWAGGNNQPQH
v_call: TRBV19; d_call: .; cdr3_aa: ASNPSTGGTEAF
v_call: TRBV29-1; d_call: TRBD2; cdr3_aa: SVESGAGETQY
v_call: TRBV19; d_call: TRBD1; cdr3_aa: ASSIPGQFSGNTIY
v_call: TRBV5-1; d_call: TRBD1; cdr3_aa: ASSLSLTGGTDTQY
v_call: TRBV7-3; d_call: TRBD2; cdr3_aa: ASSLFGGGATDTQY
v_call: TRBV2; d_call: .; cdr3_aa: ASSTRTQY
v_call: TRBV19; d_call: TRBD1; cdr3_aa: ASSIGTGVRIRSGANVLT
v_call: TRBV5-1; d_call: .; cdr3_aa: ASRGQGFSGANVLT
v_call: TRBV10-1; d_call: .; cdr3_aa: ASSRTGANVLT
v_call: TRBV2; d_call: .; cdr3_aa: ASKLEIGNTIY
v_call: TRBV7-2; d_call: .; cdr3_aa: ASSFPQEWSPLH
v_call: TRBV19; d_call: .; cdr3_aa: ASSPGAYEQF
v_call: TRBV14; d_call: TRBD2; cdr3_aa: ASSQGFLLAGHYNEQF
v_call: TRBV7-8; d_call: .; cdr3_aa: ASSSGSSGDYGYT
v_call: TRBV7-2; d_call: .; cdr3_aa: ASSHWEASTDTQY
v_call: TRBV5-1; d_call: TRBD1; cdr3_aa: ASSSGPGGTGELF
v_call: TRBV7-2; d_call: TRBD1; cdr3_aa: ASSLYGTGPGDQPQH
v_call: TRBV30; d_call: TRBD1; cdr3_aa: AWSRQGNYGYT
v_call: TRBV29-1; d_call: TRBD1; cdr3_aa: SVARIGGQGNEQY
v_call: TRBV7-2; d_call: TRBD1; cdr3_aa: ASSLRTGGNTEAF
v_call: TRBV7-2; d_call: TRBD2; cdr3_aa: ASSRGSGGAYEQY
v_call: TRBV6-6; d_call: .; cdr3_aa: ASSYGTNPQH
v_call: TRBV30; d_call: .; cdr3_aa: AWSLGRNSGNTIY
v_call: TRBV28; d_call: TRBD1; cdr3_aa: ASSLGSGGRSPLH
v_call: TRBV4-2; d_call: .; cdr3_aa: ASSPEVLRVNTEAF